This T cell receptor (beta chain) was observed in a study of long-term antiretroviral therapy in people with HIV. Trimming took off 5 bases at V and 8 bases at J, with 22 bases between the two ends. Germline CDR1 is SEHNR and CDR2 is FQNEAQ (reference sequence). The CDR3 has 16 residues. With survey level as its setting, the immunoSEQ assay was v3.0. Using immunoSEQ multiplex PCR, the repertoire was profiled, and TCRdb retains in-frame clones only, with some absent. The profile shows around 19,000 clones, roughly 92% of them singletons. Sequences were derived from unsorted PBMCs, sampled 4.4 years after starting antiretroviral therapy. The chain employs TRBV7-9 and TRBJ2-1; TRBD1 might be the D (6 bases). This TCR was recovered from a woman between 45 and 60 years old with HIV. CDR3 residues: CASSPQGHSPGDEQFF. In nucleotides, the CDR3 is TGTGCCAGCAGCCCACAGGGCCATTCCCCTGGCGATGAGCAGTTCTTC.